These T cell receptor beta chains were read from a single sample in a study of identical twins. MiXCR was run by TCRdb on the 5' RACE reads, yielding one entry per CDR3 protein. In the table there are about 240,000 distinct CDR3 sequences, roughly a tenth of which are singletons. The sequencing sample was made of memory T cells sorted from blood. Receptors originate from a man between 50 and 59 years old in good health. CDR3s include the opening cysteine and the closing phenylalanine or tryptophan. Fields, in order: J gene, D gene, V gene, clone size, CDR3 DNA, CDR3 protein. D genes are given only for firm matches. Part of the rows lack a size; the others show once, few, many or a class for expanded clones.

j_gene: TRBJ1-2
d_gene: -
v_gene: TRBV7-2
abundance: -
CDR3nt: TGTGCCAGCAGCTCCTCGACAGGCGGCTACACCTTC
CDR3aa: CASSSSTGGYTF

j_gene: TRBJ2-7
d_gene: -
v_gene: TRBV6-1
abundance: -
CDR3nt: TGTGCCAGCAGTGGGGACATCTTCTCCTACGAGCAGTACTTC
CDR3aa: CASSGDIFSYEQYF

j_gene: TRBJ1-3
d_gene: -
v_gene: TRBV3-1
abundance: few
CDR3nt: TGTGCCAGCAGCCAAGAGGGGTCAGGCGGAAACACCATATATTTT
CDR3aa: CASSQEGSGGNTIYF

j_gene: TRBJ1-6
d_gene: -
v_gene: TRBV30
abundance: few
CDR3nt: TGTGCCTGGAGTGTACTCAGGGGTGGCAATTCACCCCTCCACTTT
CDR3aa: CAWSVLRGGNSPLHF

j_gene: TRBJ2-1
d_gene: TRBD2
v_gene: TRBV7-6
abundance: -
CDR3nt: TGTGCCAGCAGCTGGACGTCCGGGACTAGCGGTTACAATGAGCAGTTCTTC
CDR3aa: CASSWTSGTSGYNEQFF

j_gene: TRBJ2-7
d_gene: -
v_gene: TRBV7-2
abundance: many
CDR3nt: TGTGCCAGCAGCTTCGCCGACGGCTACGAGCAGTACTTC
CDR3aa: CASSFADGYEQYF

j_gene: TRBJ2-1
d_gene: -
v_gene: TRBV24-1
abundance: many
CDR3nt: TGTGCCACCAGTGATTCAACAGCGGACGCCTACAATGAGCAGTTCTTC
CDR3aa: CATSDSTADAYNEQFF

j_gene: TRBJ1-2
d_gene: -
v_gene: TRBV13
abundance: few
CDR3nt: TGTGCCAGCAGCGATCCGAAAAACAGGGCTAACTATGGCTACACCTTC
CDR3aa: CASSDPKNRANYGYTF

j_gene: TRBJ1-4
d_gene: TRBD1
v_gene: TRBV7-2
abundance: many
CDR3nt: TGTGCCAGCAGCCCTCCGGGACAGGGCCGAGAAAAACTGTTTTTT
CDR3aa: CASSPPGQGREKLFF

j_gene: TRBJ2-3
d_gene: TRBD1
v_gene: TRBV25-1
abundance: few
CDR3nt: TGTGCCAGCAGTGCAGAACAGGGGGGCATTTTGGATACGCAGTATTTT
CDR3aa: CASSAEQGGILDTQYF

j_gene: TRBJ1-2
d_gene: -
v_gene: TRBV4-3
abundance: few
CDR3nt: TGCGCCAGCAGCCGAGCGTGGGAAGGACATGGCTACACCTTC
CDR3aa: CASSRAWEGHGYTF

j_gene: TRBJ2-3
d_gene: -
v_gene: TRBV10-3
abundance: many
CDR3nt: TGTGCCGTCCACCCCGGGGGCCCCACAGATACGCAGTATTTT
CDR3aa: CAVHPGGPTDTQYF

j_gene: TRBJ1-2
d_gene: -
v_gene: TRBV12-3/TRBV12-4
abundance: few
CDR3nt: TGTGCCAGCAGTCGAGGAAGCGGAACCTATGGCTACACCTTC
CDR3aa: CASSRGSGTYGYTF

j_gene: TRBJ2-1
d_gene: TRBD2
v_gene: TRBV2
abundance: -
CDR3nt: TGTGCCAGCAGTTTCCCGACTAGCGGGAGGGTGTGGGATGAGCAGTTCTTC
CDR3aa: CASSFPTSGRVWDEQFF

j_gene: TRBJ2-5
d_gene: -
v_gene: TRBV3-1
abundance: many
CDR3nt: TGTGCCAGCAGCCAAGGGACAGCTCGAGAGACCCAGTACTTC
CDR3aa: CASSQGTARETQYF

j_gene: TRBJ2-5
d_gene: TRBD2
v_gene: TRBV4-1
abundance: few
CDR3nt: TGCGCCAGCAGCCCGGCGGGGGGCCAGGAGACCCAGTACTTC
CDR3aa: CASSPAGGQETQYF

j_gene: TRBJ2-3
d_gene: -
v_gene: TRBV12-3/TRBV12-4
abundance: -
CDR3nt: TGTGCCAGCAGTTTTGACGGCAGGACAACAGATACGCAGTATTTT
CDR3aa: CASSFDGRTTDTQYF

j_gene: TRBJ2-1
d_gene: TRBD2
v_gene: TRBV7-2
abundance: many
CDR3nt: TGTGCCAGCAGCCGAAATCCCGCCGGGGGGGAGCAGTTCTTC
CDR3aa: CASSRNPAGGEQFF

j_gene: TRBJ2-1
d_gene: -
v_gene: TRBV20-1
abundance: many
CDR3nt: TGCAGTGCTAGAGGCGGGGCCTCCTACAATGAGCAGTTCTTC
CDR3aa: CSARGGASYNEQFF

j_gene: TRBJ2-3
d_gene: TRBD2
v_gene: TRBV4-2
abundance: many
CDR3nt: TGTGCCAGCAGCCTCAGGAGCGGGGGAGGGACAGATACGCAGTATTTT
CDR3aa: CASSLRSGGGTDTQYF

j_gene: TRBJ2-7
d_gene: TRBD2
v_gene: TRBV10-3
abundance: many
CDR3nt: TGTGCCATGGGCAGCGGGAGTGAGAGGTCCTACGAGCAGTACTTC
CDR3aa: CAMGSGSERSYEQYF

j_gene: TRBJ1-5
d_gene: -
v_gene: TRBV27
abundance: few
CDR3nt: TGTGCCAGCAGTTTAAAAGGGGCCAGCAGCAATCAGCCCCAGCATTTT
CDR3aa: CASSLKGASSNQPQHF

j_gene: TRBJ2-2
d_gene: -
v_gene: TRBV5-1
abundance: many
CDR3nt: TGCGCCAGCAGCTTGGCCGAATGGCGACTCGCGAACACCGGGGAGCTGTTTTTT
CDR3aa: CASSLAEWRLANTGELFF

j_gene: TRBJ2-2
d_gene: -
v_gene: TRBV6-1
abundance: -
CDR3nt: TGTGCCAGCAGTGAATGGGAGGAGCTGTTTTTT
CDR3aa: CASSEWEELFF

j_gene: TRBJ2-1
d_gene: TRBD2
v_gene: TRBV5-1
abundance: -
CDR3nt: TGCGCCAGCAGCTTGGGTAGCGGGGGGGCGAATGAGCAGTTCTTC
CDR3aa: CASSLGSGGANEQFF

j_gene: TRBJ2-3
d_gene: -
v_gene: TRBV20-1
abundance: few
CDR3nt: TGCAGTGCTAGACGGTACACAGATACGCAGTATTTT
CDR3aa: CSARRYTDTQYF

j_gene: TRBJ2-1
d_gene: TRBD1
v_gene: TRBV28
abundance: few
CDR3nt: TGTGCCAGCAGTACCCAGGGACAGGGTTCTTACAATGAGCAGTTCTTC
CDR3aa: CASSTQGQGSYNEQFF

j_gene: TRBJ1-5
d_gene: -
v_gene: TRBV20-1
abundance: many
CDR3nt: TGCAGTGCTACCCGGGACGATAATCAGCCCCAGCATTTT
CDR3aa: CSATRDDNQPQHF

j_gene: TRBJ2-1
d_gene: -
v_gene: TRBV14
abundance: many
CDR3nt: TGTGCCAGCAGCCGGTCGGGCAGCGAGCAGTTCTTC
CDR3aa: CASSRSGSEQFF

j_gene: TRBJ2-1
d_gene: -
v_gene: TRBV18
abundance: many
CDR3nt: TGTGCCAGCTCACCCTACTCCTACAATGAGCAGTTCTTC
CDR3aa: CASSPYSYNEQFF

j_gene: TRBJ1-1
d_gene: -
v_gene: TRBV12-3/TRBV12-4
abundance: many
CDR3nt: TGTGCCAGCAGTTTAAATCCAGGGTACACTGAAGCTTTCTTT
CDR3aa: CASSLNPGYTEAFF

j_gene: TRBJ2-4
d_gene: -
v_gene: TRBV5-1
abundance: few
CDR3nt: TGCGCCAGCAGTTTGACCGCAGGAGCGGCCAAAAACATTCAGTACTTC
CDR3aa: CASSLTAGAAKNIQYF

j_gene: TRBJ2-1
d_gene: -
v_gene: TRBV11-2
abundance: few
CDR3nt: TGTGCCAGCAGCTTAGCGTTTACGAATGAGCAGTTCTTC
CDR3aa: CASSLAFTNEQFF

j_gene: TRBJ1-5
d_gene: -
v_gene: TRBV5-6
abundance: -
CDR3nt: TGTGCCAGCAGCTTGGGTCACAGGAACGATCAGCCCCAGCATTTT
CDR3aa: CASSLGHRNDQPQHF

j_gene: TRBJ1-1
d_gene: -
v_gene: TRBV28
abundance: -
CDR3nt: TGTGCCAGCATTGACCCTGGGGTCGCAGCTTTCTTT
CDR3aa: CASIDPGVAAFF

j_gene: TRBJ2-5
d_gene: TRBD2
v_gene: TRBV7-9
abundance: -
CDR3nt: TGTGCCAGCAGCCGCACTAGCGGGAGGGCCCAAGGGACCCAGTACTTC
CDR3aa: CASSRTSGRAQGTQYF

j_gene: TRBJ2-4
d_gene: -
v_gene: TRBV3-1
abundance: -
CDR3nt: TGTGCCAGCAGCCAGCCAGGGACCAAAAACATTCAGTACTTC
CDR3aa: CASSQPGTKNIQYF

j_gene: TRBJ2-3
d_gene: -
v_gene: TRBV29-1
abundance: many
CDR3nt: TGCAGCGTCGGGGCCACAGGGTACGGAGATACGCAGTATTTT
CDR3aa: CSVGATGYGDTQYF

j_gene: TRBJ1-2
d_gene: TRBD1
v_gene: TRBV20-1
abundance: -
CDR3nt: TGCAGTGCTAGTTCCGGGACAGGGGGTATCCATGGCTACACCTTC
CDR3aa: CSASSGTGGIHGYTF

j_gene: TRBJ2-7
d_gene: -
v_gene: TRBV5-5
abundance: -
CDR3nt: TGTGCCACGGGACATACCTACGAGCAGTACTTC
CDR3aa: CATGHTYEQYF

j_gene: TRBJ2-5
d_gene: -
v_gene: TRBV20-1
abundance: -
CDR3nt: TGCAGTGCTAGAGATGTGAGGGGATTGTCCCAAGAGACCCAGTACTTC
CDR3aa: CSARDVRGLSQETQYF

j_gene: TRBJ2-5
d_gene: TRBD1
v_gene: TRBV30
abundance: -
CDR3nt: TGTGCCTGGAGCTACGGATTTTCGGGACAGGTCCAAGAGACCCAGTACTTC
CDR3aa: CAWSYGFSGQVQETQYF

j_gene: TRBJ2-2
d_gene: -
v_gene: TRBV6-5
abundance: few
CDR3nt: TGTGCCAGCAGTTACTCGGGACAGAACACCGGGGAGCTGTTTTTT
CDR3aa: CASSYSGQNTGELFF

j_gene: TRBJ2-6
d_gene: -
v_gene: TRBV20-1
abundance: -
CDR3nt: TGCAGTGCTATCCCGGTTTCTGGGGCCAACGTCCTGACTTTC
CDR3aa: CSAIPVSGANVLTF

j_gene: TRBJ2-5
d_gene: -
v_gene: TRBV7-8
abundance: many
CDR3nt: TGTGCCAGCAGCCCAGGACAGAACTTTCAAGAGACCCAGTACTTC
CDR3aa: CASSPGQNFQETQYF

j_gene: TRBJ1-1
d_gene: -
v_gene: TRBV10-3
abundance: many
CDR3nt: TGTGCCATCTCGGGCCACGAGACAGCCACTGAAGCTTTCTTT
CDR3aa: CAISGHETATEAFF

j_gene: TRBJ2-5
d_gene: TRBD2
v_gene: TRBV20-1
abundance: many
CDR3nt: TGCAGTGCAACTAGCGGGGGGTACCAAGAGACCCAGTACTTC
CDR3aa: CSATSGGYQETQYF

j_gene: TRBJ1-6
d_gene: -
v_gene: TRBV30
abundance: -
CDR3nt: TGTGCCTGGAGTCCCGGGACCAATAATTCACCCCTCCACTTT
CDR3aa: CAWSPGTNNSPLHF

j_gene: TRBJ1-2
d_gene: TRBD1
v_gene: TRBV6-1
abundance: -
CDR3nt: TGTGCCAGTGCACTCTTTACAGGGGTGGAAGGCTACACCTTC
CDR3aa: CASALFTGVEGYTF

j_gene: TRBJ2-1
d_gene: TRBD2
v_gene: TRBV15
abundance: many
CDR3nt: TGTGCCACCAGCAGAGAAGTTACTAGCGGGGGGGAGTTCTTC
CDR3aa: CATSREVTSGGEFF

j_gene: TRBJ2-7
d_gene: TRBD1
v_gene: TRBV10-3
abundance: -
CDR3nt: TGTGCCATCACCGCGGGACAGGGGGCGCGAGAGCAGTACTTC
CDR3aa: CAITAGQGAREQYF

j_gene: TRBJ2-5
d_gene: TRBD2
v_gene: TRBV5-1
abundance: -
CDR3nt: TGCGCCAGCAGCTTGGGCTTAGCGGGAGAGGTCGAGACCCAGTACTTC
CDR3aa: CASSLGLAGEVETQYF

j_gene: TRBJ2-5
d_gene: TRBD2
v_gene: TRBV5-1
abundance: few
CDR3nt: TGCGCCAGCAGCTTGGAAGTAGCGGGAGAGACCCAGTACTTC
CDR3aa: CASSLEVAGETQYF